Presented here are 5 T cell receptor beta chains from one specimen sequenced in a study of radiotherapy plus CTLA-4 blockade in lung cancer. Libraries were prepared by immunoSEQ multiplex PCR; TCRdb keeps only in-frame clonotypes and omits some of them. The data show 40,000 to 45,000 clones, with about 75% seen just once and approximately 10% held by the top ten. The starting material was peripheral blood, obtained from a patient treated with radiotherapy plus ipilimumab. These receptors were obtained from a human donor with non-small cell lung cancer who had stable disease on radiotherapy plus ipilimumab.

In DNA, the CDR3 is TGTGCAAGTCGCTCCCATATGAGGGTGACAGGGGTCGGGGGGTATAATTCACCCCTCCACTTT. Amino acids: CASRSHMRVTGVGGYNSPLHF. The chain links TRBV12-2 to TRBJ1-6; the D segment call TRBD1 is taken from the table without a DNA check. TRBV12-2 is a documented pseudogene. This CDR3 region has 21 residues.

Concerning this clone itself: Additional DNA sequences in this sample encode the identical CDR3. The chain links TRBV18 to TRBJ1-2; D not resolved. V dropped 6 bases and J dropped 3 bases, with 11 bases sitting between them. Per germline, CDR1 KGHSH and CDR2 LQKENI. This CDR3 contains 13 residues. The CDR3 sequence is CASSPSRDYGYTF. The CDR3, as DNA: TGTGCCAGCTCGCCCTCCCGGGACTATGGCTACACCTTC.

V is TRBV30 and J is TRBJ2-1, with D possibly being TRBD2 (5 bases). Germline CDR1 and CDR2: GTSNPN and SVGIG (reference sequence). The length of the CDR3 is 13 residues. The ends were cut back, 6 bases at V and 5 bases at J, with 14 bases in the middle. CDR3 protein: CACILGDDNEQFF. The CDR3 region has the DNA TGTGCCTGCATTCTCGGGGATGACAATGAGCAGTTCTTC.

Comments on this clone: Other DNA sequences in the same sample also yield this CDR3. The V and J genes are TRBV7-9 and TRBJ1-3; D possibly corresponds to TRBD1 (6 bases). The CDR3 sequence is 13 residues long. CDR1 and CDR2 (germline): SEHNR, FQNEAQ (reference sequence). V was shortened by 7 bases and J by 3 bases, with 10 bases between the two germline ends. DNA for the CDR3: TGTGCCAGCACAGGGGTAGGTGGAAACACCATATATTTT. Residues: CASTGVGGNTIYF. The entire variable domain, with the rest obtained from reference TRBV7-9 and TRBJ1-3, is as follows: DTGVSQNPRHKITKRGQNVTFRCDPISEHNRLYWYRQTLGQGPEFLTYFQNEAQLEKSRLLSDRFSAERPKGSFSTLEIQRTEQGDSAMYLCASTGVGGNTIYFGEGSWLTVV.

The CDR3 sequence is CASSPRTGAGTEAFF. CDR3 nucleotide sequence: TGCGCCAGCAGCCCCAGGACAGGGGCGGGGACTGAAGCTTTCTTT. The chain couples TRBV4-1 to TRBJ1-1; TRBD1 agrees at 9 bases. This CDR3 spans 15 amino acids. V gave up 4 bases and J gave up 5 bases; unmatched junction bases: 8. Germline V gene sequence: CDR1 MGHRA, CDR2 YSYEKL.